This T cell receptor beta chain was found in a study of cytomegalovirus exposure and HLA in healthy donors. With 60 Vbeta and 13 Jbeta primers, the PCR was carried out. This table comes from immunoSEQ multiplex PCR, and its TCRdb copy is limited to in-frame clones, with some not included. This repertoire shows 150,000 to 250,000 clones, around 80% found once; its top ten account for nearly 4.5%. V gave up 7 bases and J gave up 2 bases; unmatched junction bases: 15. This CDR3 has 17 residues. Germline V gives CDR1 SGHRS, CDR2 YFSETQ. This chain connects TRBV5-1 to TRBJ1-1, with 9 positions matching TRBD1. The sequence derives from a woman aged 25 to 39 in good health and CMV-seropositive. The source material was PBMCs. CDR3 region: CASRYTPTGGVNTEAFF. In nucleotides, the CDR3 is TGCGCCAGCCGCTATACACCTACAGGGGGCGTTAACACTGAAGCTTTCTTT.